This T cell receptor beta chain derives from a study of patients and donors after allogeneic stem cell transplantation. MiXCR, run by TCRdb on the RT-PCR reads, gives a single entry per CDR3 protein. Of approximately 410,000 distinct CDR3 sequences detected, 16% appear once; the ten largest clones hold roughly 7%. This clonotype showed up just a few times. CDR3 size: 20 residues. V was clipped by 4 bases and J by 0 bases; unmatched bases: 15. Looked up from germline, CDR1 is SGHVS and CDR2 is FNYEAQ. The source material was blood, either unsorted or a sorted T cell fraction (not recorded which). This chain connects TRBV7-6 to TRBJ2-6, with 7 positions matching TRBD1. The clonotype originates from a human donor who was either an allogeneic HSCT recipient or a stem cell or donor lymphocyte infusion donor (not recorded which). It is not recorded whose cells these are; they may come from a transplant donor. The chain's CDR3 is CASSSLGSGTVPSGANVLTF. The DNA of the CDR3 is TGTGCCAGCAGCTCACTAGGATCCGGGACAGTTCCCTCTGGGGCCAACGTCCTGACTTTC.